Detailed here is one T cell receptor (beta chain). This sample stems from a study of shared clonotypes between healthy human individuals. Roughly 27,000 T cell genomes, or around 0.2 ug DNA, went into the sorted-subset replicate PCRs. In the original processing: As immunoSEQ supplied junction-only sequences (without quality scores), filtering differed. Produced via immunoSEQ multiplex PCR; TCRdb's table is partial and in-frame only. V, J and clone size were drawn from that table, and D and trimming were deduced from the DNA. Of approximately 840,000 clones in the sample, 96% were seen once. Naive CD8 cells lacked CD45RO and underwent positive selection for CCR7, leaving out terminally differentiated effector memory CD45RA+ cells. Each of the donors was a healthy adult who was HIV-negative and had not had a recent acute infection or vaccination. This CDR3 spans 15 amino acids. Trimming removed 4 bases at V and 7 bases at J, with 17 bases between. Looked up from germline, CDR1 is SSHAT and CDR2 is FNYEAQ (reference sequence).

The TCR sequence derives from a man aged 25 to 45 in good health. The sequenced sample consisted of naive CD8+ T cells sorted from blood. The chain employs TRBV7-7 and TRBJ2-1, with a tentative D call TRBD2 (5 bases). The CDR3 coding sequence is TGTGCCAGCAGCTCCGGGATCAGCCCTAAGAATGAGCAGTTCTTC. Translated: CASSSGISPKNEQFF.